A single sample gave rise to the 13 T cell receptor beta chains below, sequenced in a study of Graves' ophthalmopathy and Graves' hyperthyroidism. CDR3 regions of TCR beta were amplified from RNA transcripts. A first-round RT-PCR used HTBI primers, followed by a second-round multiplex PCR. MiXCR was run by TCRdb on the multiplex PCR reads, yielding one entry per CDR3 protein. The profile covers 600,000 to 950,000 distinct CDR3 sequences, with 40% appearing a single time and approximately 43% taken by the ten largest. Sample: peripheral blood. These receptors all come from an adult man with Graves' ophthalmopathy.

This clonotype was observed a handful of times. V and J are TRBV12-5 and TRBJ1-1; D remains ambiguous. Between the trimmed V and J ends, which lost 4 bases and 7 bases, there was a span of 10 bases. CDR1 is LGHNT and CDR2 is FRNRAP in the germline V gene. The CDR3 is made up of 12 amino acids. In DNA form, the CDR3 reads TGTGCTAGTGGTTCCTTATATGGTGAAGCTTTCTTT. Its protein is CASGSLYGEAFF. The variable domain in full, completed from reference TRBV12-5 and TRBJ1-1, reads DARVTQTPRHKVTEMGQEVTMRCQPILGHNTVFWYRQTMMQGLELLAYFRNRAPLDDSGMPKDRFSAEMPDATLATLKIQPSEPRDSAVYFCASGSLYGEAFFGQGTRLTVV.

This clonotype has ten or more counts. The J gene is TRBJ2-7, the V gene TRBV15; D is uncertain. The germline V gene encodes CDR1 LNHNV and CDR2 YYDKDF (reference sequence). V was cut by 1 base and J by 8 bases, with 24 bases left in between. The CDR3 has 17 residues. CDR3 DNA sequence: TGTGCCACCAGCAGAGTTTCTCTATCTAGAGGTCTGCGGCAGCAGTACTTC. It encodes CATSRVSLSRGLRQQYF.

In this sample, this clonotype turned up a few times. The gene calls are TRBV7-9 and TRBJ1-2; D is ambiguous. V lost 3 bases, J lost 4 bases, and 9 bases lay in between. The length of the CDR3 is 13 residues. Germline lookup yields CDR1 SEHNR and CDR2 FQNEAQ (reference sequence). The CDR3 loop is CASSFKVSYGYTF. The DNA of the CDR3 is TGTGCCAGCAGCTTCAAAGTCTCCTATGGCTACACCTTC.

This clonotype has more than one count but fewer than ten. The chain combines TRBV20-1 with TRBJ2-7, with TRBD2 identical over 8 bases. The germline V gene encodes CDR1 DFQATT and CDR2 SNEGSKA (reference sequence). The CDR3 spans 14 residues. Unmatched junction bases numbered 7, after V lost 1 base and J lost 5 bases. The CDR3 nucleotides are TGCAGTGCTAGAGCCAGCGGGAGCTGGAACGAGCAGTACTTC. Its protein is CSARASGSWNEQYF.

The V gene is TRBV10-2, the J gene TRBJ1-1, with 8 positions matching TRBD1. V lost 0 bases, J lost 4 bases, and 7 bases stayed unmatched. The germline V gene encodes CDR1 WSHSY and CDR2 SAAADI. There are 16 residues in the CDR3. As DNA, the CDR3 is TGCGCCAGCAGTGAGTCGACTAACAGGGGGTCCACTGAAGCTTTCTTT. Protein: CASSESTNRGSTEAFF.

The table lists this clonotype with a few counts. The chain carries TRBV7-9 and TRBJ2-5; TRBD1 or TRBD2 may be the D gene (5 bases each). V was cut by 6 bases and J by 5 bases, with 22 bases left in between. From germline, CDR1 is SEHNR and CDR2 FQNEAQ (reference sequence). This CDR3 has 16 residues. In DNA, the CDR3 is TGTGCCAGCAGTTTCGACATCGGGGCTGAAAGGGAGACCCAGTACTTC. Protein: CASSFDIGAERETQYF.

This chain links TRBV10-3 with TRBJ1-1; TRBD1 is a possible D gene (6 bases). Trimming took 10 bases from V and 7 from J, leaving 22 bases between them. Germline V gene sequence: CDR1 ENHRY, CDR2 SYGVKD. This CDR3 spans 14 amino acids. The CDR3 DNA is TGTGCCAGCAGAACCGGGACAACGATGGGTGAAGCTTTCTTT. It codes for CASRTGTTMGEAFF.

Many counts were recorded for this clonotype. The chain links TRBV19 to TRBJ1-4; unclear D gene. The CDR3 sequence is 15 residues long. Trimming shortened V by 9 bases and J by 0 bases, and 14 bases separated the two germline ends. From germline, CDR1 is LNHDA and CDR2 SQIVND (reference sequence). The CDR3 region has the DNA TGTGCCAGCCATCGACGGGATGCAACTAATGAAAAACTGTTTTTT. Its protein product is CASHRRDATNEKLFF.

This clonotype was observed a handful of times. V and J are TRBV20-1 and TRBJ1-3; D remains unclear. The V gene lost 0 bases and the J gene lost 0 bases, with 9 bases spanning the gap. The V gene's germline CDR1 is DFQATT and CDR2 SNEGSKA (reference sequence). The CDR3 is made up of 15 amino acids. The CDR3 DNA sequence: TGCAGTGCTAGAGACCTTAAGGGCTCTGGAAACACCATATATTTT. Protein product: CSARDLKGSGNTIYF.

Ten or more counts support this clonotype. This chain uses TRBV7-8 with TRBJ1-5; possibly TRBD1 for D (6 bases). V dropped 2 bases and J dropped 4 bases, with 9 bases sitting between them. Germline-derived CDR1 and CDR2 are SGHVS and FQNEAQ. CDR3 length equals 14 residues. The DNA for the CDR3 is TGTGCCAGCAGCTTATGGGGGCAAAATCAGCCCCAGCATTTT. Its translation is CASSLWGQNQPQHF.

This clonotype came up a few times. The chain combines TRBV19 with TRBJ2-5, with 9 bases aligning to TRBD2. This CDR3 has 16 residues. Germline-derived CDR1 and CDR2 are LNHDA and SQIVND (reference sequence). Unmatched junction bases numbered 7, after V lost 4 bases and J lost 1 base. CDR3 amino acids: CASSRLRTSVQETQYF. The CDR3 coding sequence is TGTGCCAGTAGTAGGTTACGGACTAGCGTCCAAGAGACCCAGTACTTC.

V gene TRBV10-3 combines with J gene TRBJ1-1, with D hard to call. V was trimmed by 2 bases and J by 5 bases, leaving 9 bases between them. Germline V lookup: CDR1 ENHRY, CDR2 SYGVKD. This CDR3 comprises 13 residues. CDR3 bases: TGTGCCATCAGTGAGGGAGGTGTGACTGAAGCTTTCTTT. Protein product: CAISEGGVTEAFF.

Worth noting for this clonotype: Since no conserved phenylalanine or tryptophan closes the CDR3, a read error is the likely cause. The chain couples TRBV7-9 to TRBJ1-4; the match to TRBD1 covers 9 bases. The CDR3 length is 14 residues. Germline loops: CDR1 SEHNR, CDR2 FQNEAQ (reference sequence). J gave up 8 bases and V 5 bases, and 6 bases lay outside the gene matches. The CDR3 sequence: CASSPGQGSEKLFC. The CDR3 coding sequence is TGTGCCAGCAGCCCCGGACAGGGGTCGGAAAAACTGTTTTGT.